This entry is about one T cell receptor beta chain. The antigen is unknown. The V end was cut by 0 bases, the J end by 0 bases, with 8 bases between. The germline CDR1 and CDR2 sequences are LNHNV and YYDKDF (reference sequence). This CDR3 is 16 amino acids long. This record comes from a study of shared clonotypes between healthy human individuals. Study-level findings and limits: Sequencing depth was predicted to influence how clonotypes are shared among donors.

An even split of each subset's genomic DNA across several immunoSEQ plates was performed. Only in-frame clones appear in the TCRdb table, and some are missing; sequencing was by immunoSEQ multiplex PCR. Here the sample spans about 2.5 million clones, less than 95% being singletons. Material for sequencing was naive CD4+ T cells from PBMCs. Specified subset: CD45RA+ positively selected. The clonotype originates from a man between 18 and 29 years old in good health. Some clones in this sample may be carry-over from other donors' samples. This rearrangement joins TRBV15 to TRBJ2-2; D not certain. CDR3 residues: CATSRDLATNTGELFF. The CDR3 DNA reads TGTGCCACCAGCAGAGATCTGGCAACGAACACCGGGGAGCTGTTTTTT.